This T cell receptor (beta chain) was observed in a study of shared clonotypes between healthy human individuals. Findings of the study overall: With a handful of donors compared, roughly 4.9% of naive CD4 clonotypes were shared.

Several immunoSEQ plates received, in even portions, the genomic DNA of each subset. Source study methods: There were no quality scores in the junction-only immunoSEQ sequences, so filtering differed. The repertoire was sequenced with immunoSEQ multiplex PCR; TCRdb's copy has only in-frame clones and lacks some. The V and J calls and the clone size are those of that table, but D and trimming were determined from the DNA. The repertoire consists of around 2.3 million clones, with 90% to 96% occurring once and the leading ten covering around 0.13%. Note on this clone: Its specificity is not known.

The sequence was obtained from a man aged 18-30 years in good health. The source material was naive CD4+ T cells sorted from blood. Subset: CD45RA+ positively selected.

The CDR3 reads CASSDGQGASYEQYF. Here the CDR3 DNA reads TGCGCCAGCAGCGATGGACAGGGGGCATCCTACGAGCAGTACTTC. This sequence joins TRBV5-1 and TRBJ2-7, with 11 nucleotides matching TRBD1. Germline V gives CDR1 SGHRS, CDR2 YFSETQ. Unmatched junction bases numbered 4, after V lost 4 bases and J lost 1 base. This CDR3 is 15 amino acids long. Variable domain in full (rest from reference TRBV5-1 and TRBJ2-7): KAGVTQTPRYLIKTRGQQVTLSCSPISGHRSVSWYQQTPGQGLQFLFEYFSETQRNKGNFPGRFSGRQFSNSRSEMNVSTLELGDSALYLCASSDGQGASYEQYFGPGTRLTVT.